The 10 T cell receptor beta chains presented below share a single source sample, sequenced in a study of blood T cells in healthy people across ages. Primed by a sample-barcoded 5' primer and a J-beta primer mix, a second PCR proceeded for about 6 to 12 cycles. Using its own MiXCR run on the 5' RACE reads, TCRdb lists one record per CDR3 protein. The data hold 1,800,000 or so distinct CDR3 sequences, with about two fifths observed a single time. The sequenced sample was blood. The receptors were gathered from a human donor in good health.

This clonotype was observed a few times. The chain links TRBV18 to TRBJ1-4; the D gene is possibly TRBD1 (5 bases). The V and J ends lost 5 bases and 0 bases respectively, with 10 bases between them. The CDR3 runs to 15 residues. Germline lookup yields CDR1 KGHSH and CDR2 LQKENI. The CDR3 loop is CASSATAATNEKLFF. Here the CDR3 DNA reads TGTGCCAGCTCAGCGACAGCTGCAACTAATGAAAAACTGTTTTTT.

The chain carries TRBV7-3 and TRBJ2-1; 10 nucleotides align to TRBD2. This CDR3 is 15 amino acids long. Looked up from germline, CDR1 is SGHTA and CDR2 is FQGTGA. V lost 5 bases and J lost 3; bases outside the gene matches: 4. CDR3 sequence (DNA): TGTGCCAGCAGCCGGACTAGCGGAAACTACAATGAGCAGTTCTTC. As protein: CASSRTSGNYNEQFF.

This clonotype has only one observation. The chain carries TRBV6-1 and TRBJ1-1; 9 bases agree with TRBD1. V lost 6 bases and J lost 0; bases outside the gene matches: 11. The CDR3 has 17 residues. Germline loops: CDR1 MNHNS, CDR2 SASEGT. The CDR3 nucleotides read TGTGCCAGCAGCGGCCGTGGACAGGGGCCTATGAACACTGAAGCTTTCTTT. Translation: CASSGRGQGPMNTEAFF.

V is TRBV12-3 or TRBV12-4 and J is TRBJ2-4; D is ambiguous. The J call is uncertain, as TRBJ2-7 better fits the DNA end. The CDR3 is 12 residues long. The CDR3 DNA follows: TGTGCCAGCAGCCTTTACACGGGCGAGCAGTACTTC. Protein sequence: CASSLYTGEQYF.

The V call is TRBV5-1, the J call TRBJ1-1, with D possibly matching TRBD1 (6 bases). The V gene lost 3 bases and the J gene lost 0 bases, with 18 bases spanning the gap. Germline CDR1 reads SGHRS; CDR2 reads YFSETQ. The CDR3 length is 17 residues. CDR3 DNA: TGCGCCAGCAGCTCCCTCCCGGGGGGCCGAGTGAACACTGAAGCTTTCTTT. This codes for CASSSLPGGRVNTEAFF.

This clonotype was picked up a small number of times. This chain joins TRBV9 and TRBJ1-2; possibly TRBD1 for D (5 bases). The CDR3 sequence is 16 residues long. V was shortened by 4 bases and J by 1 base, with 17 bases between the two germline ends. CDR1 SGDLS and CDR2 YYNGEE come from the germline V gene. The CDR3 region has the DNA TGTGCCAGCAGCCTGACTGGGACGGCGTATAACTATGGCTACACCTTC. This encodes CASSLTGTAYNYGYTF.

The genes are TRBV12-3 or TRBV12-4 and TRBJ1-1; D gene uncertain. The CDR3 runs to 14 residues. With 6 bases removed from V and 8 bases from J, the gap between germline ends came to 19 bases. The CDR3 region is CASSLNAYLGEAFF. DNA of the CDR3: TGTGCCAGCAGCCTAAACGCGTATTTGGGAGAAGCTTTCTTT.

This chain uses TRBV6-2 or TRBV6-3 with TRBJ2-5; D perhaps matches TRBD2 (5 bases). Gene TRBJ2-1 matches the end of the DNA better, so the J call may be wrong. The CDR3 runs to 14 residues. CDR1 and CDR2 from the germline V gene are MNHEY and SVGEGT. In DNA form, the CDR3 reads TGTGCCAGCAGACGGAGTACAGAGGGAGAGACCCAGTTCTTC. Amino acids: CASRRSTEGETQFF.

This chain connects TRBV25-1 to TRBJ2-3; a possible D gene is TRBD2 (6 bases). V was trimmed by 2 bases and J by 4 bases, leaving 10 bases between them. Germline V gene lookup returns CDR1 MGHDK and CDR2 SYGVNS. This CDR3 region has 14 residues. Written as DNA, the CDR3 is TGTGCCAGCAGTGAACTAGCGATGTCAGATACGCAGTATTTT. Translating it yields CASSELAMSDTQYF.

This chain uses TRBV9 with TRBJ1-6; D remains unclear. This CDR3 is 15 amino acids long. From germline, CDR1 is SGDLS and CDR2 YYNGEE. V dropped 0 bases and J dropped 6 bases, with 10 bases sitting between them. The CDR3 DNA follows: TGTGCCAGCAGCGTAGCTGGTGGCCTTAATTCACCCCTCCACTTT. It codes for CASSVAGGLNSPLHF.